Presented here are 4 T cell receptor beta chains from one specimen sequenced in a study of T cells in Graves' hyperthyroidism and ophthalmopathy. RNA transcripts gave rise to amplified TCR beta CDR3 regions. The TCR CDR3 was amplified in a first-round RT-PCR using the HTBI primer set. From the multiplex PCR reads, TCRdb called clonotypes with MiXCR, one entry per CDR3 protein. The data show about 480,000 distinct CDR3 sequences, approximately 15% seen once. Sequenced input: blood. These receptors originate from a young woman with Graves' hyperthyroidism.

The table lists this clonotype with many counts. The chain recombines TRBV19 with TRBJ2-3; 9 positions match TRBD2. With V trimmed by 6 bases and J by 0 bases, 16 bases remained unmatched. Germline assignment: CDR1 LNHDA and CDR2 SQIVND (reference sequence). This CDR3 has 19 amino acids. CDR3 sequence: CASRPLAGRHLTSTDTQYF. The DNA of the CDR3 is TGTGCCAGTAGACCTCTAGCGGGACGCCACCTCACTAGCACAGATACGCAGTATTTT.

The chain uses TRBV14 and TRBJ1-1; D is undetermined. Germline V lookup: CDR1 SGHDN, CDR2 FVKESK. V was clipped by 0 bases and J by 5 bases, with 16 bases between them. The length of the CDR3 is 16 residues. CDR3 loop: CASSQDIGRIGTEAFF. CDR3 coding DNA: TGTGCCAGCAGCCAAGATATCGGTCGTATCGGGACTGAAGCTTTCTTT.

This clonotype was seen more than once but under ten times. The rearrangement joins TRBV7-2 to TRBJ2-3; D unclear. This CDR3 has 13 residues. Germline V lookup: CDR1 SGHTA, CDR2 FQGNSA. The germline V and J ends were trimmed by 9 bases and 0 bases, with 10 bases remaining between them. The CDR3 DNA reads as TGTGCCAGAGATGCGGAGAGCACAGATACGCAGTATTTT. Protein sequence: CARDAESTDTQYF.

CDR3: CASSRQGEQYV. CDR3 bases: TGTGCCAGCAGTCGACAGGGGGAGCAGTACGTC. This sequence joins TRBV12-3 or TRBV12-4 and TRBJ2-7; the match to TRBD1 covers 8 bases. CDR3 size: 11 residues. V was clipped by 5 bases and J by 7 bases; unmatched bases: 1.